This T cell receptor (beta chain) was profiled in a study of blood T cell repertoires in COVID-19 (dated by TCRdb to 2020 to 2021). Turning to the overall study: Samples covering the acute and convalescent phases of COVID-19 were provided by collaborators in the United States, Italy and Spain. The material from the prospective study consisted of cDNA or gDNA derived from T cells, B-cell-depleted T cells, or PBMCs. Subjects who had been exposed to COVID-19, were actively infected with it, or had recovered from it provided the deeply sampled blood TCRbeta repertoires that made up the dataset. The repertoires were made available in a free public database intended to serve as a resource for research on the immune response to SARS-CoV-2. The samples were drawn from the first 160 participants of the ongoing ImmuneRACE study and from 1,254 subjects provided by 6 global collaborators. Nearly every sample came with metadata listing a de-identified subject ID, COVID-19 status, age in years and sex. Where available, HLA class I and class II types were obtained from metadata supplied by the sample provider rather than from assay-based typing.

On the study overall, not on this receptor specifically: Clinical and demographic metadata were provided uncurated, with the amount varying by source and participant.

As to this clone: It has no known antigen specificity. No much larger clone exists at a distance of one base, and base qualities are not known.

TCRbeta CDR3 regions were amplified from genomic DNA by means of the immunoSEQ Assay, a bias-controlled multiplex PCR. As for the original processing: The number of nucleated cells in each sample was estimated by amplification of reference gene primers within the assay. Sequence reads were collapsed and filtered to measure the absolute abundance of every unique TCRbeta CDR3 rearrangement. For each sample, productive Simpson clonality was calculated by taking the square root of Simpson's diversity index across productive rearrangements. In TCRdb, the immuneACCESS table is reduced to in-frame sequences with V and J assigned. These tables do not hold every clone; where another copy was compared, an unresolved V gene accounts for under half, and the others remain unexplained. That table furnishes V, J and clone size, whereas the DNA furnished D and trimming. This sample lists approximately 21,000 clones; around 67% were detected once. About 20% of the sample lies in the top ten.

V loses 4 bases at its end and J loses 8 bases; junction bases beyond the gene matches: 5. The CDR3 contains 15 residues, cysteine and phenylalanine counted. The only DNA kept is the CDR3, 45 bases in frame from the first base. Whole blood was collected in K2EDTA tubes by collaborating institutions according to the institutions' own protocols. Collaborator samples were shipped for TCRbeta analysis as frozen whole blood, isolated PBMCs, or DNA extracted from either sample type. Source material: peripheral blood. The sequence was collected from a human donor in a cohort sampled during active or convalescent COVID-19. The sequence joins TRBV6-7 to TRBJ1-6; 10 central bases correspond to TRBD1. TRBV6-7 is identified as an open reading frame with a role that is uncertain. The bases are TGTGCCAGCAGTTCATCCGGGACAGGGGATTCACCCCTCCACTTT. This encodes CASSSSGTGDSPLHF.